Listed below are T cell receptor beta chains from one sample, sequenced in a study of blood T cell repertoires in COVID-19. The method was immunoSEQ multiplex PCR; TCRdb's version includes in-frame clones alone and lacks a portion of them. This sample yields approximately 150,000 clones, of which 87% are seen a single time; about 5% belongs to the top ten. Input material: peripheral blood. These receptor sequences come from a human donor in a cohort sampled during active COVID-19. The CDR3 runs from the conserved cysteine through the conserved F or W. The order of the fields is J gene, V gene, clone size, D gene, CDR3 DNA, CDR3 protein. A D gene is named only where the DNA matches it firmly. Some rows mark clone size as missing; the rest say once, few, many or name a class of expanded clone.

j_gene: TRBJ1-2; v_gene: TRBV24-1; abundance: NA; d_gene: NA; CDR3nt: TGTGCCACCTCAAGATTTGACACGAACTATGGCTACACCTTC; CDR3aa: CATSRFDTNYGYTF
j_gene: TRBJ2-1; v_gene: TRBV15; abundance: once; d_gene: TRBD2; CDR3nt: TGTGCCACCAGCAGACGGGGGGATGAGCAGTTCTTC; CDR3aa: CATSRRGDEQFF
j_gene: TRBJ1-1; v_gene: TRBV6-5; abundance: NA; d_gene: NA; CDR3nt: TGTGCCAGCAGTTACTCGGGGCTACAGGCCGAAGCTTTCTTT; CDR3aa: CASSYSGLQAEAFF
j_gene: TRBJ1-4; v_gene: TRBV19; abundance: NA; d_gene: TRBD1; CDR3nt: TGTGCCAGTAGCCCGACAGGGACTAATGAAAAACTGTTTTTT; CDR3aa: CASSPTGTNEKLFF
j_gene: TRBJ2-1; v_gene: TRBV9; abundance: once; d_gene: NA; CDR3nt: TGTGCCAGCAGCGTCGGGACTCCTCTTTCGGGGAGGTTGGATAATGAGCAGTTCTTC; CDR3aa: CASSVGTPLSGRLDNEQFF
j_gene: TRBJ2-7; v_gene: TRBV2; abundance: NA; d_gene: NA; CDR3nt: TGTGCCAGCAGTGATCCCGGAGGAGGGAAGGAGTACTTC; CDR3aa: CASSDPGGGKEYF
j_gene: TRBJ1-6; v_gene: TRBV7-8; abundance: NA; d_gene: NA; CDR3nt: TGTGCCAGCAGCTTAGAGGGACTATATAATTCACCCCTCCACTTT; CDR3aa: CASSLEGLYNSPLHF
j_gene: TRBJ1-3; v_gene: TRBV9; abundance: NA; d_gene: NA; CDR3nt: TGTGCCAGCAGCCCCGGACAGGGAAACACCATATATTTT; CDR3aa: CASSPGQGNTIYF
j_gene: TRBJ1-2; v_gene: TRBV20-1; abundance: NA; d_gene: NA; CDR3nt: TGCAGTGCTAGACCAAACTATGGCTACACCTTC; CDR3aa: CSARPNYGYTF
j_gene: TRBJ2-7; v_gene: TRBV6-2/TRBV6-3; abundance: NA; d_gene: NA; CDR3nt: TGTGCCAGCAGTTACAGGCTCATGCAGGACTCAAGCGGCTACGAGCAGTACTTC; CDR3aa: CASSYRLMQDSSGYEQYF
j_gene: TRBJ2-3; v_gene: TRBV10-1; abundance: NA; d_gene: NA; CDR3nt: TGCGCCAGCAGTGCGGTCAGGGTGACAGATACGCAGTATTTT; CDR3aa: CASSAVRVTDTQYF
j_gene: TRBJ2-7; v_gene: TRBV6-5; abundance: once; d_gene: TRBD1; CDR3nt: TGTGCCAGCAGTAACTACAGGGGGCCGTACGAGCAGTACTTC; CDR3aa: CASSNYRGPYEQYF
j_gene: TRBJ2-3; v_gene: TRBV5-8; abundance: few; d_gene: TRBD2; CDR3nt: TGTGCCAGCAGCCCGGGGGGATGGACGCAGTATTTT; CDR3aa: CASSPGGWTQYF
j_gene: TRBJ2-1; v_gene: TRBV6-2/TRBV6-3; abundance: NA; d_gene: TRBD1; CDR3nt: TGTGCCAGCAGCTTCGAGGAGGGACAGGTCTACAATGAGCAGTTCTTC; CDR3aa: CASSFEEGQVYNEQFF
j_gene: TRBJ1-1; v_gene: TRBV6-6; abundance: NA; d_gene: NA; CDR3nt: TGTGCCAGCAGCCCCCACGAAGACAGGTTGAACACTGAAGCTTTCTTT; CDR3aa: CASSPHEDRLNTEAFF
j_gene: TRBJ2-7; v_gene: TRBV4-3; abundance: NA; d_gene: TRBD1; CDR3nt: TGCGCCAGCAGCCAGGGTTCCGGGACAGGGCCCTACGAGCAGTACTTC; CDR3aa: CASSQGSGTGPYEQYF
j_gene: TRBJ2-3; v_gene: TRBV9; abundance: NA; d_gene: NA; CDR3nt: TGTGCCAGCAGCGTAGATACGTCAGTCAATACGCAGTATTTT; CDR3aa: CASSVDTSVNTQYF
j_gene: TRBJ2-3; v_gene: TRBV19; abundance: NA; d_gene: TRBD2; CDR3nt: TGTGCCAGTAGCGGACTAGCGCACACAGATACGCAGTATTTT; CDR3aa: CASSGLAHTDTQYF
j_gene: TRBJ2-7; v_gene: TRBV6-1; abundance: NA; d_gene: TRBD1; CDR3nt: TGTGCCAGCAGTGAAATGGGACAGGGGTACTACGAGCAGTACTTC; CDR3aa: CASSEMGQGYYEQYF
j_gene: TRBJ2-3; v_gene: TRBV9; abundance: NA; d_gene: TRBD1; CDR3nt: TGTGCCAGCAGCGTCTTCGACAGGGGCACAGATACGCAGTATTTT; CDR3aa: CASSVFDRGTDTQYF
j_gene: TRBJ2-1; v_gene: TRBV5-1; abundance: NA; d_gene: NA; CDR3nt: TGCGCCAGCATGGACAGAAGCTCCTACAATGAGCAGTTCTTC; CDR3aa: CASMDRSSYNEQFF
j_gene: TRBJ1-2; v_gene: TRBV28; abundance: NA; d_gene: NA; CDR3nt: TGTGCCAGCATCCCCTTGGGAGAGGGGGAGCACTATGGCTACACCTTC; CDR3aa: CASIPLGEGEHYGYTF
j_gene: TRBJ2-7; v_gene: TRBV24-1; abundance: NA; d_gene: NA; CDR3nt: TGTGCCACCAGTGGGACAGCGGTACCCTACGAGCAGTACTTC; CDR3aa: CATSGTAVPYEQYF
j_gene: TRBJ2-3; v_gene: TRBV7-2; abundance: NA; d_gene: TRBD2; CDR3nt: TGTGCCAGCAGCACCACTAGCGGGGGCAAATCGATCACAGATACGCAGTATTTT; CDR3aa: CASSTTSGGKSITDTQYF
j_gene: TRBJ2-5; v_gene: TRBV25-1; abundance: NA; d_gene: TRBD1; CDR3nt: TGTGCCAGCAGTGGCCTCCGGGACAGCCCCTTGGAGACCCAGTACTTC; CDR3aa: CASSGLRDSPLETQYF
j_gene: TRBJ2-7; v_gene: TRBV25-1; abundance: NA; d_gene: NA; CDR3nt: TGTGCCAGCAGTGAAGTCGGGGAATTGGGGGAGCAGTACTTC; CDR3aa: CASSEVGELGEQYF
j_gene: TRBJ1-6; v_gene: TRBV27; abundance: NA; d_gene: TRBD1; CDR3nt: TGTGCCAGCAGTTATCCACCCGATCGACAGGGGCCCCTGAGCTCCTATAATTCACCCCTCCACTTT; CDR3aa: CASSYPPDRQGPLSSYNSPLHF
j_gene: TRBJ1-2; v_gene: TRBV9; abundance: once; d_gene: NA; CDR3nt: TGTGCCAGCAGCTCGGGACTTCGCTACACCTTC; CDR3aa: CASSSGLRYTF
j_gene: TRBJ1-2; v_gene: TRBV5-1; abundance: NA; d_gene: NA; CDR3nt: TGCGCCAGCAGCTTGCTTCAGTCCGGGGGGGATGGCTACACCTTC; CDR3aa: CASSLLQSGGDGYTF
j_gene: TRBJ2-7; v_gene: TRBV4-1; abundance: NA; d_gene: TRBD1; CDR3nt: TGCGCCAGCAGTTACGACAGGGCCTACGAGCAGTACTTC; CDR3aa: CASSYDRAYEQYF
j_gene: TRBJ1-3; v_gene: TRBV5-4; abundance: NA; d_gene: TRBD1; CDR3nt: TGTGCCAGCAGCTTACAGGGGTACGGAAACACCATATATTTT; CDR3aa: CASSLQGYGNTIYF
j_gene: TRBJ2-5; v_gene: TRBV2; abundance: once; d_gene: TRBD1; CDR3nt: TGTGCCAGCCGGTTCACGAGGGGGCCAGAGACCCAGTACTTC; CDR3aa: CASRFTRGPETQYF
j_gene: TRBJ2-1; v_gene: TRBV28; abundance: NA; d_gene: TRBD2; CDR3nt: TGTGCCAGCAGTTTAGATGCTAGCGGGAGGGGTAATAGTGAGCAGTTCTTC; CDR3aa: CASSLDASGRGNSEQFF
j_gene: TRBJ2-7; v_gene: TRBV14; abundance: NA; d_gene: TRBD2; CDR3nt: TGTGCCAGCAGCCCCCTAAGAGCGCGGGAGTCAGGTTACTACGAGCAGTACTTC; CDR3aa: CASSPLRARESGYYEQYF
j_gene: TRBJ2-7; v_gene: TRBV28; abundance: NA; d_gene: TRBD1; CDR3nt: TGTGCCAGCAGTTTGACAGGGGTCGACGAGCAGTACTTC; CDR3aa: CASSLTGVDEQYF
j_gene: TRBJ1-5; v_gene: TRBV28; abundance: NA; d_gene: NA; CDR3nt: TGTGCCAGCAGTTTAAGGCAGGGAAAGGATCAGCCCCAGCATTTT; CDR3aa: CASSLRQGKDQPQHF
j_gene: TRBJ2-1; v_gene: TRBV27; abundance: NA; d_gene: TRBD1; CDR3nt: TGTGCCAGCAGTCCGTCGACAGGGTCTAATGAGCAGTTCTTC; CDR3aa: CASSPSTGSNEQFF
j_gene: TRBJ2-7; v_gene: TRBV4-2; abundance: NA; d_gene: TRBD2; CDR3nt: TGTGCCAGCAGCCCGGGGGACAGGGGACTAGCGGGAGCTGGGGAGCAGTACTTC; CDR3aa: CASSPGDRGLAGAGEQYF
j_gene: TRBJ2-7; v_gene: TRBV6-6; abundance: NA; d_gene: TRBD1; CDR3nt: TGTGCCAGCAGGCTGGGACAGTCTGGTATCTACGAGCAGTACTTC; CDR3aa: CASRLGQSGIYEQYF
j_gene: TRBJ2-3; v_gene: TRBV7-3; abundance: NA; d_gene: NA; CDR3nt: TGTGCCAGCAGCTTAAGGGGGCCCGCTGGCACAGATACGCAGTATTTT; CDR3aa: CASSLRGPAGTDTQYF
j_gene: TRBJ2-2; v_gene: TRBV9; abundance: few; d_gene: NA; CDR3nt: TGTGCCAGCAGCACGAGTACCGGGGAGCTGTTTTTT; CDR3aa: CASSTSTGELFF
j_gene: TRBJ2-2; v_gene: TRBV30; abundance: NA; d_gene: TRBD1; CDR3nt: TGTGCCTCTGGCCAGGGGGCGAACACCGGGGAGCTGTTTTTT; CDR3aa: CASGQGANTGELFF
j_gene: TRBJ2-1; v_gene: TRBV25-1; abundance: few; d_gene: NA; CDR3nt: TGTGCCAGCAGTACTCCTACAGGGAATGAGCAGTTCTTC; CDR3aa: CASSTPTGNEQFF
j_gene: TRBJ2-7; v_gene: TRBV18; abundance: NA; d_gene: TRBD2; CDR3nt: TGTGCCAGCTCAGAAACTAGCGGGGGCTCCTACGAGCAGTACTTC; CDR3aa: CASSETSGGSYEQYF
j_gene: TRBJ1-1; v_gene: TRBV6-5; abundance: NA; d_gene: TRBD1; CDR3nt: TGTGCCAGCAGCCCAGGGGGCACTGAAGCTTTCTTT; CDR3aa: CASSPGGTEAFF